This TCR beta chain was found in a study of response to subunit inactivated influenza vaccine. Study-level results: Authors suggested each seasonal flu vaccination may recruit only limited numbers of new T cells.

TCRdb called the RT-PCR reads again in MiXCR, with one record for every CDR3 protein. This table has 300,000 to 350,000 distinct CDR3 sequences, around 22% appearing once. The CDR3 sequence is 14 residues long. Germline loops: CDR1 LNHDA, CDR2 SQIVND (reference sequence). Trimming left V 3 bases short and J 6 bases short, with 13 bases between. About this clonotype: Its matching antigen is unknown.

The starting material was PBMCs from blood, obtained 21 months after vaccination. This TCR was sampled from a man aged 45 to 70 who received an inactivated influenza vaccine. The rearrangement links TRBV19 to TRBJ2-3; possible D gene TRBD1, 5 bases. CDR3: CASSMEGEGDTQYF. CDR3 sequence (DNA): TGTGCCAGTAGTATGGAAGGGGAAGGCGATACGCAGTATTTT.